A selection of T cell receptor beta chains follows, all from one sample in a study of a mutant IDH1 vaccine in newly diagnosed glioma. Only in-frame clones appear in the TCRdb table, and some are missing; sequencing was by immunoSEQ multiplex PCR. The data show about 59,000 clones, 75% to 90% seen once. The antigens these receptors bind are not known. The source material was PBMCs, sampled from a glioma patient whose treatment included an IDH1 peptide vaccine. Receptors were obtained from a man aged 25-45 years with glioma. Both conserved end residues are part of each CDR3. A D gene is named only where the DNA matches it firmly. A clone size is listed for some rows: how often the clone was seen (once, few, many), or a class if it is expanded.

D gene	V gene	clone size	J gene	CDR3 DNA	CDR3 protein
.	TRBV7-9	once	TRBJ1-1	TGTGCCAGCAGCTTAAGCCAGGCCTACACTGAAGCTTTCTTT	CASSLSQAYTEAFF
.	TRBV7-9	.	TRBJ1-1	TGTGCCAGCAGCCACTTCGGGGGGAACACTGAAGCTTTCTTT	CASSHFGGNTEAFF
TRBD1	TRBV5-1	.	TRBJ1-4	TGCGCCAGCAGCTTGCCGACAGGGACTAATGAAAAACTGTTTTTT	CASSLPTGTNEKLFF
.	TRBV7-9	few	TRBJ1-1	TGTGCCAGCAGCTTAGTGGGCGGTGGGACTGAAGCTTTCTTT	CASSLVGGGTEAFF
TRBD1	TRBV7-9	.	TRBJ2-6	TGTGCCAGCAGCTTTACAGGGGTCGGGGCCAACGTCCTGACTTTC	CASSFTGVGANVLTF
TRBD2	TRBV7-9	.	TRBJ2-7	TGTGCCAGCAGCTTAGAGAGGGGAGGGAGCTCCTACGAGCAGTACTTC	CASSLERGGSSYEQYF
.	TRBV5-6	.	TRBJ2-7	TGTGCCAGCAGCTTGGATTTGGTCGGCGAGCAGTACTTC	CASSLDLVGEQYF
TRBD1	TRBV6-5	.	TRBJ1-2	TGTGCCAGCAGTTACTCGAACAGGGGTATGGGTGGCTACACCTTC	CASSYSNRGMGGYTF
TRBD1	TRBV6-5	.	TRBJ2-3	TGTGCCAGCAGTTACTGGGGACAGGGTGAAGATACGCAGTATTTT	CASSYWGQGEDTQYF
TRBD1	TRBV5-1	.	TRBJ1-2	TGCGCCAGCAGCACAGGGACAGGCGTTTCAGGAGGCTACACCTTC	CASSTGTGVSGGYTF
.	TRBV6-4	once	TRBJ2-2	TGTGCCAGCAGTGGCCACTGGGTGGGACCAGGGAACACCGGGGAGCTGTTTTTT	CASSGHWVGPGNTGELFF
.	TRBV7-6	once	TRBJ2-2	TGTGCCAGCAGCTTAGCGGGCAGAAACACCGGGGAGCTGTTTTTT	CASSLAGRNTGELFF
.	TRBV19	.	TRBJ1-2	TGTGCCAGTAGAGCAGGCCCAGCTAACTATGGCTACACCTTC	CASRAGPANYGYTF
.	TRBV28	.	TRBJ1-6	TGTGCCAGCAGTGCCTTACAGGGACGATCACCCCTCCACTTT	CASSALQGRSPLHF
TRBD2	TRBV7-2	.	TRBJ2-7	TGTGCCAGCAGCTTAGTCTCGGCGGGGGGGCTCAAGTACGAGCAGTACTTC	CASSLVSAGGLKYEQYF
TRBD1	TRBV18	.	TRBJ1-4	TGTGCCAGCTCACGAAATGCACAGGGACAGGGGTATGAAAAACTGTTTTTT	CASSRNAQGQGYEKLFF
.	TRBV28	.	TRBJ1-5	TGTGCCAGCAGTTTATTCGGCCTCGGCGGCAATCAGCCCCAGCATTTT	CASSLFGLGGNQPQHF
.	TRBV4-1	.	TRBJ2-7	TGCGCCAGCAGCCAAGAAAGTCACTACGAGCAGTACTTC	CASSQESHYEQYF
.	TRBV10-1	.	TRBJ2-2	TGCGCCATGGTATACGGGGAGCTGTTTTTT	CAMVYGELFF
TRBD2	TRBV5-1	.	TRBJ2-3	TGCGCCAGCAGTTTTATGACTAGCGCCCGCACAGATACGCAGTATTTT	CASSFMTSARTDTQYF